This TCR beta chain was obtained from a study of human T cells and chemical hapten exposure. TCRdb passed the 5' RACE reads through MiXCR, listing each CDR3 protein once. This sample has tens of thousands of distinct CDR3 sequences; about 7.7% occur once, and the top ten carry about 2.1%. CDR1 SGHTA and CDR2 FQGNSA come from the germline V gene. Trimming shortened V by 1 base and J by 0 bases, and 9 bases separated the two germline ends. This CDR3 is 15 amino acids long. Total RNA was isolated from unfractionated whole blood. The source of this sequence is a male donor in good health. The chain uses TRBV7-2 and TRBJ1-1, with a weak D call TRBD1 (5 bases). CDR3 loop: CASSLVLGVNTEAFF. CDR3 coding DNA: TGTGCCAGCAGCTTAGTTCTAGGGGTGAACACTGAAGCTTTCTTT. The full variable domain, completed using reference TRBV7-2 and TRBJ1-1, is GAGVSQSPSNKVTEKGKDVELRCDPISGHTALYWYRQSLGQGLEFLIYFQGNSAPDKSGLPSDRFSAERTGGSVSTLTIQRTQQEDSAVYLCASSLVLGVNTEAFFGQGTRLTVV.